The 23 T cell receptor beta chains below were found in one sample sequenced in a study of CD8 T cells in Susac syndrome. The RNA input was roughly 0.45 to 1 ug, and it was reverse transcribed with random hexamers. TCRdb passed the immunoSEQ multiplex PCR reads through MiXCR, listing each CDR3 protein once. The repertoire has some 200,000 distinct CDR3 sequences, about 95% of them found once; the top ten carry about 0.088%. The source material was CD4+ T cells from PBMCs. These receptors came from a human donor with multiple sclerosis.

The rearrangement uses TRBV6-5 and TRBJ2-2; 10 bases line up with TRBD2. CDR1 and CDR2 (germline): MNHEY, SVGAGI. V shed 5 bases and J 7 bases; nucleotides not matched to a gene: 1. This CDR3 has 13 residues. The chain's CDR3 is CASSRTSGGELFF. The DNA for the CDR3 is TGTGCCAGCAGTAGGACTAGCGGCGGGGAGCTGTTTTTT.

This CDR3 is CSVGRQSNYGYTF. The CDR3 DNA sequence: TGCAGCGTTGGCCGACAGTCTAACTATGGCTACACCTTC. The chain employs TRBV29-1 and TRBJ1-2; weak D call: TRBD1 (5 bases). The V gene lost 4 bases and the J gene lost 0 bases, with 9 bases spanning the gap. CDR1 and CDR2 (germline): SQVTM, ANQGSEA. The CDR3 covers 13 residues.

The rearrangement joins TRBV28 to TRBJ2-5; D is possibly TRBD2 (6 bases). In germline, CDR1 is MDHEN, CDR2 SYDVKM. The length of the CDR3 is 12 residues. V lost 6 bases, J lost 10 bases, and 15 bases lay in between. The DNA for the CDR3 is TGTGCCAGCAGGCGGGACGTACGAGACCAGTACTTC. It specifies CASRRDVRDQYF.

The chain carries TRBV9 and TRBJ2-1; a possible D gene is TRBD2 (7 bases). The V gene lost 3 bases and the J gene lost 0 bases, with 16 bases spanning the gap. CDR1 is SGDLS and CDR2 is YYNGEE in the germline V gene. The CDR3 is 17 residues long. For the CDR3, the DNA is TGTGCCAGCAGCGCTCGGGGGGCCACTCACTCCTACAATGAGCAGTTCTTC. It codes for CASSARGATHSYNEQFF.

This chain links TRBV20-1 with TRBJ2-7; no definite D call. Trimming pared 4 bases from V and 2 bases from J, leaving 12 bases between. The CDR3 is made up of 13 amino acids. Germline assignment: CDR1 DFQATT and CDR2 SNEGSKA (reference sequence). CDR3 in DNA: TGCAGTGCTATGTATGGCAGGCCCTACGAGCAGTACTTC. Amino acids: CSAMYGRPYEQYF.

This chain connects TRBV11-2 to TRBJ2-1; possibly TRBD1 for D (6 bases). The germline V and J ends were trimmed by 1 base and 4 bases, with 11 bases remaining between them. This CDR3 comprises 15 residues. In germline, CDR1 is SGHAT, CDR2 FQNNGV. The CDR3 nucleotides read TGTGCCAGCAGCTTAGGTGGGGGCGCTTACAATGAGCAGTTCTTC. Protein sequence: CASSLGGGAYNEQFF.

The J gene is TRBJ2-5, the V gene TRBV21-1; TRBD1, the D gene given by the table, was not confirmed from the DNA. TRBV21-1 constitutes a pseudogene. The CDR3 runs 16 residues. The CDR3: CASSKGRRERQETQYF. CDR3 bases: TGTGCCAGCAGCAAAGGGCGTAGGGAGCGCCAAGAGACCCAGTACTTC.

The count of this clonotype is one. V usage is TRBV5-6 and J usage is TRBJ1-6; D remains ambiguous. Germline CDR1 reads SGHDT; CDR2 reads YYEEEE. This CDR3 region has 14 residues. Trimming took off 2 bases at V and 9 bases at J, with 12 bases between the two ends. CDR3 in amino acids: CASSLGGLGSPLHF. The CDR3 DNA reads TGTGCCAGCAGCTTAGGAGGGCTCGGTTCACCCCTCCACTTT.

The chain has TRBV29-1 and TRBJ2-7; D possibly corresponds to TRBD1 (6 bases). The CDR3 has 11 amino acids. V was cut by 6 bases and J by 6 bases, with 12 bases left in between. From germline, CDR1 is SQVTM and CDR2 ANQGSEA. The CDR3 nucleotides read TGCAGCGTAGACAGGTTTGGCGAGCAGTACTTC. This sequence encodes CSVDRFGEQYF.

The chain uses TRBV7-2 and TRBJ1-6; D remains ambiguous. The CDR3 covers 15 residues. The germline V gene encodes CDR1 SGHTA and CDR2 FQGNSA. V shed 6 bases and J shed 6 bases, with 15 bases lying between them. CDR3 nucleotide sequence: TGTGCCAGCAGTCCGACCGGAATGCTTAATTCACCCCTCCACTTT. Residues: CASSPTGMLNSPLHF.

V gene TRBV13 combines with J gene TRBJ1-2, with 8 bases aligning to TRBD1. CDR3 length: 14 residues. V shed 7 bases, J shed 4 bases, and the junction held 8 bases outside the gene matches. Germline lookup yields CDR1 PRHDT and CDR2 FYEKMQ (reference sequence). The chain's CDR3 is CASTLPGGSYGYTF. CDR3 DNA sequence: TGTGCCAGCACCCTTCCAGGGGGCTCCTATGGCTACACCTTC.

The chain couples TRBV29-1 to TRBJ2-7; the match to TRBD2 covers 7 bases. CDR3 length equals 16 residues. J was trimmed by 3 bases and V by 4 bases; bases with no gene match: 15. Germline V gene lookup returns CDR1 SQVTM and CDR2 ANQGSEA. The CDR3 nucleotides read TGCAGCGTTGTCGGTGGTGTGTCGGGAGGTAGCTACGAGCAGTACTTC. This codes for CSVVGGVSGGSYEQYF.

V gene TRBV20-1 combines with J gene TRBJ1-3; D gene uncertain. Germline CDR1 DFQATT, CDR2 SNEGSKA (reference sequence). CDR3 length: 14 amino acids. The V gene lost 1 base and the J gene lost 4 bases, with 11 bases spanning the gap. CDR3 bases: TGCAGTGCTAGAGGGACTGTCAGGGGAAACACCATATATTTT. Protein sequence: CSARGTVRGNTIYF.

The chain recombines TRBV3-1 with TRBJ2-7, with 7 positions matching TRBD2. CDR1 and CDR2 (germline): LGHDT, YNNKEL (reference sequence). The CDR3 totals 13 residues. V dropped 7 bases and J dropped 2; count of bases not matched to a gene: 5. The CDR3 protein is CASTPGGAYEQYF. The CDR3 DNA follows: TGTGCCAGCACCCCGGGAGGAGCCTACGAGCAGTACTTC.

The chain has TRBV29-1 and TRBJ2-3, with a possible D match to TRBD1 (6 bases). Per the germline V gene, CDR1 is SQVTM and CDR2 is ANQGSEA. V was cut by 7 bases and J by 2 bases, with 13 bases left in between. This CDR3 has 13 amino acids. CDR3 region: CSGKTGSTDTQYF. In DNA, the CDR3 is TGCAGCGGTAAGACAGGCTCCACAGATACGCAGTATTTT.

V usage is TRBV14 and J usage is TRBJ1-1; D unresolved. The CDR3 is 14 residues long. Trimming removed 2 bases at V and 5 bases at J, with 12 bases between. The germline V gene has CDR1 SGHDN and CDR2 FVKESK. CDR3 amino acids: CASSQTYGGTEAFF. Here the CDR3 DNA reads TGTGCCAGCAGCCAAACATACGGAGGTACTGAAGCTTTCTTT.

The J gene is TRBJ1-1, the V gene TRBV2; D is undetermined. Germline V gives CDR1 SNHLY, CDR2 FYNNEI. Trimming left V 7 bases short and J 2 bases short, with 8 bases between. The CDR3 totals 12 residues. The CDR3 reads CASIDDNTEAFF. Here the CDR3 DNA reads TGTGCCAGCATCGATGATAACACTGAAGCTTTCTTT.

The V and J genes are TRBV12-3 or TRBV12-4 and TRBJ2-5; no firm D call. The CDR3 runs 11 residues. V lost 7 bases and J lost 0, with 3 bases in between. CDR3 sequence (DNA): TGTGCCAGCACCCACCAAGAGACCCAGTACTTC. This gives the protein CASTHQETQYF.

The chain joins TRBV24-1 to TRBJ2-3; D possibly corresponds to TRBD1 (6 bases). CDR1 is KGHDR, CDR2 SFDVKD, per germline. V was trimmed by 4 bases and J by 2 bases, leaving 9 bases between them. The length of the CDR3 is 14 residues. The CDR3: CATSDRGPTDTQYF. CDR3 nucleotides: TGTGCCACCAGTGACAGGGGTCCCACAGATACGCAGTATTTT.

The J gene is TRBJ1-2, the V gene TRBV5-4; a possible D gene is TRBD1 (6 bases). The CDR3 runs to 14 residues. V was pared by 0 bases and J by 2 bases, with 8 bases between. The germline gives CDR1 SGHNT, CDR2 YYREEE (reference sequence). CDR3 bases: TGTGCCAGCAGCTTGGGACAGGCGAACTATGGCTACACCTTC. Translating it yields CASSLGQANYGYTF.

V is TRBV4-2 and J is TRBJ2-5; 12 bases line up with TRBD2. This CDR3 region has 17 residues. CDR1 is LGHNA, CDR2 YNFKEQ, per germline. V was clipped by 1 base and J by 5 bases; unmatched bases: 8. In nucleotides, the CDR3 is TGTGCCAGCAGCCAAGTCCAACTAGCGGGAGGAACGGAGACCCAGTACTTC. This encodes CASSQVQLAGGTETQYF.

The chain's CDR3 is CSVAWTANTGELFF. As DNA, the CDR3 is TGCAGCGTTGCGTGGACAGCGAACACCGGGGAGCTGTTTTTT. The genes are TRBV29-1 and TRBJ2-2; TRBD1 might be the D (6 bases). V was cut by 4 bases and J by 0 bases, with 9 bases left in between. From germline, CDR1 is SQVTM and CDR2 ANQGSEA. The CDR3 has 14 amino acids.

The CDR3, as DNA: TGTGCCAGCAGTTTCCTAGGGTACGGCAATCAGCCCCAGCATTTT. Translated: CASSFLGYGNQPQHF. The V call is TRBV12-3 or TRBV12-4, the J call TRBJ1-5; D gene ambiguous. CDR3 size: 15 residues. V lost 3 bases, J lost 2 bases, and 11 bases lay in between.